These 31 T cell receptor beta chains share one sample of origin, sequenced in a study of blood T cell repertoires in COVID-19. Generated by immunoSEQ multiplex PCR, the TCRdb table keeps only in-frame clones and is missing some. The profile shows roughly 110,000 clones, roughly two thirds of them singletons. The sequenced material came from peripheral blood. These receptors were obtained from a human donor with acute or convalescent COVID-19. The donor label of this sample is uncertain.

This chain uses TRBV11-2 with TRBJ1-4; D is unresolved. Per germline, CDR1 SGHAT and CDR2 FQNNGV. This CDR3 has 16 residues. V lost 5 bases, J lost 8 bases, and 21 bases lay in between. The CDR3 loop reads CASSPEFERAGEKLFF. CDR3 sequence (DNA): TGTGCCAGCAGCCCAGAATTCGAGAGAGCGGGGGAAAAACTGTTTTTT.

The chain links TRBV6-5 to TRBJ2-5; 9 nucleotides align to TRBD2. After removal of 5 bases from V and 7 bases from J, the junction contained 11 bases not matched to a gene. The CDR3 contains 15 residues. CDR1 and CDR2 from the germline V gene are MNHEY and SVGAGI. The CDR3: CASSTSGTSSGTQYF. For the CDR3, the DNA is TGTGCCAGCAGTACATCCGGGACTAGCAGCGGGACCCAGTACTTC.

The V call is TRBV19, the J call TRBJ2-6; D remains unclear. Germline CDR1 LNHDA, CDR2 SQIVND (reference sequence). Trimming took 4 bases from V and 0 from J, leaving 10 bases between them. This CDR3 comprises 16 residues. The CDR3 protein is CASSTLFSSGANVLTF. CDR3 bases: TGTGCCAGTAGTACTCTTTTCAGCTCTGGGGCCAACGTCCTGACTTTC.

The rearrangement links TRBV10-2 to TRBJ2-3, with 7 positions matching TRBD2. CDR1 is WSHSY, CDR2 SAAADI, per germline. The trim removed 3 bases at V and 1 base at J, leaving 4 bases unmatched. The CDR3 contains 15 residues. CDR3 nucleotide sequence: TGCGCCAGCAGTGAAGCTAGCGGACGCACAGATACGCAGTATTTT. Its protein is CASSEASGRTDTQYF.

This clone was observed once. The chain is built from TRBV7-2 and TRBJ2-4, with 7 bases aligning to TRBD1. Germline trimming cut 1 base from V and 0 bases from J; bases unmatched to any gene: 3. CDR1 SGHTA and CDR2 FQGNSA come from the germline V gene. This CDR3 spans 16 amino acids. CDR3 sequence (DNA): TGTGCCAGCAGCTTAGACAGGGGCCTAGCCAAAAACATTCAGTACTTC. This sequence encodes CASSLDRGLAKNIQYF.

The chain is built from TRBV2 and TRBJ1-5, with D perhaps TRBD1 (6 bases). CDR1 is SNHLY and CDR2 is FYNNEI in the germline V gene. This CDR3 has 15 amino acids. Between the trimmed V and J ends, which lost 6 bases and 6 bases, there was a span of 18 bases. CDR3 protein: CASRADRQLAQPQHF. The CDR3 region has the DNA TGTGCCAGCAGAGCCGACAGGCAGTTGGCTCAGCCCCAGCATTTT.

This sequence joins TRBV29-1 and TRBJ1-2, with D perhaps matching TRBD1 (5 bases). Germline V lookup: CDR1 SQVTM, CDR2 ANQGSEA. The CDR3 has 12 amino acids. V was pared by 5 bases and J by 3 bases, with 10 bases between. In DNA, the CDR3 is TGCAGCGTTAATCCGGGGGACTATGGCTACACCTTC. Protein product: CSVNPGDYGYTF.

This clone was seen a few times. This chain uses TRBV30 with TRBJ2-7; D is perhaps TRBD2 (6 bases). CDR3 size: 14 residues. Trimming pared 3 bases from V and 5 bases from J, leaving 17 bases between. Germline V gene data show CDR1 as GTSNPN and CDR2 as SVGIG (reference sequence). Here the CDR3 DNA reads TGTGCCTGGAGCGGGGGAGCACTGGGTCACGAGCAGTACTTC. Translation: CAWSGGALGHEQYF.

The chain combines TRBV2 with TRBJ1-1; 11 bases line up with TRBD1. CDR1 and CDR2 (germline): SNHLY, FYNNEI. CDR3 length: 15 residues. V was clipped by 4 bases and J by 4 bases; unmatched bases: 5. The CDR3 nucleotides read TGTGCCAGCAGTGCTCCCGGGACAGGGGGCACTGAAGCTTTCTTT. Protein product: CASSAPGTGGTEAFF.

The chain has TRBV28 and TRBJ2-3, with 7 bases that match TRBD1. The germline V gene has CDR1 MDHEN and CDR2 SYDVKM. This CDR3 is built from 12 residues. The CDR3 reads CALQGNTDTQYF. The CDR3 bases are TGTGCACTACAGGGGAACACAGATACGCAGTATTTT.

J is TRBJ1-2 and V is TRBV5-5; maybe TRBD1 (5 bases). V lost 0 bases to trimming and J lost 6 bases, with 15 bases between them. The CDR3 covers 15 residues. Germline values: CDR1 SGHKS, CDR2 YYEKEE (reference sequence). In DNA, the CDR3 is TGTGCCAGCAGCTTGGTGGGCAGGGTCAACGATGGCTACACCTTC. Its protein product is CASSLVGRVNDGYTF.

The chain combines TRBV27 with TRBJ2-7; possibly TRBD1 for D (5 bases). Germline V gene data show CDR1 as MNHEY and CDR2 as SMNVEV (reference sequence). Trimming shortened V by 10 bases and J by 2 bases, and 18 bases separated the two germline ends. The length of the CDR3 is 14 residues. CDR3 protein: CATRTNSNTYEQYF. CDR3 coding DNA: TGTGCCACACGGACAAACTCAAACACCTACGAGCAGTACTTC.

The rearrangement links TRBV28 to TRBJ1-6; the match to TRBD1 covers 8 bases. The CDR3 runs to 15 residues. Trimming took 5 bases from V and 10 from J; bases not matched to a gene: 10. The germline V gene has CDR1 MDHEN and CDR2 SYDVKM. The CDR3 DNA reads as TGTGCCAGCAGTACAACGGACAGGGTAGGCTCACCCCTCCACTTT. This sequence encodes CASSTTDRVGSPLHF. Drawing the rest from reference TRBV28 and TRBJ1-6, the complete variable domain is DVKVTQSSRYLVKRTGEKVFLECVQDMDHENMFWYRQDPGLGLRLIYFSYDVKMKEKGDIPEGYSVSREKKERFSLILESASTNQTSMYLCASSTTDRVGSPLHFGNGTRLTVT.

This chain connects TRBV4-1 to TRBJ2-1; TRBD2 is a possible D gene (6 bases). The CDR3 is made up of 17 amino acids. V lost 1 base to trimming and J lost 5 bases, with 18 bases between them. From germline, CDR1 is MGHRA and CDR2 YSYEKL. In nucleotides, the CDR3 is TGCGCCAGCAGCCAAGCGAATTTCGGGACTTACAACAATGAGCAGTTCTTC. This sequence encodes CASSQANFGTYNNEQFF.

This rearrangement joins TRBV12-5 to TRBJ2-4; 12 bases fit TRBD1. CDR1 LGHNT and CDR2 FRNRAP come from the germline V gene. V dropped 3 bases and J dropped 1; count of bases not matched to a gene: 7. The CDR3 extends over 18 amino acids. In nucleotides, the CDR3 is TGTGCTAGTGGTTTCCGGGACAGGGGGCTTGAGGCCAAAAACATTCAGTACTTC. Translated, it gives CASGFRDRGLEAKNIQYF. The entire variable domain, with the rest obtained from reference TRBV12-5 and TRBJ2-4, is as follows: DARVTQTPRHKVTEMGQEVTMRCQPILGHNTVFWYRQTMMQGLELLAYFRNRAPLDDSGMPKDRFSAEMPDATLATLKIQPSEPRDSAVYFCASGFRDRGLEAKNIQYFGAGTRLSVL.

This clone turned up a few times. In DNA, the CDR3 is TGTGCCACCAGTGATTTCGGGGGGGCCTCGGAGACCCAGTACTTC. Amino acids: CATSDFGGASETQYF. The chain carries TRBV24-1 and TRBJ2-5, with 8 bases lining up with TRBD2. The CDR3 totals 15 residues. With V trimmed by 1 base and J by 5 bases, 5 bases remained unmatched. Germline CDR1 KGHDR, CDR2 SFDVKD.

The V gene is TRBV19, the J gene TRBJ2-7; 10 bases align to TRBD1. Germline V CDR1 and CDR2: LNHDA, SQIVND (reference sequence). CDR3 size: 15 residues. J lost 6 bases, V lost 4 bases, and 9 bases had no gene match. The CDR3 region is CASSTRQGAVFEQYF. The CDR3 region has the DNA TGTGCCAGTAGTACAAGACAGGGGGCGGTTTTCGAGCAGTACTTC.

This chain uses TRBV9 with TRBJ1-3; unclear D gene. The germline V and J ends were trimmed by 0 bases and 1 base, with 5 bases remaining between them. The CDR3 runs to 14 residues. The germline V gene has CDR1 SGDLS and CDR2 YYNGEE. CDR3 sequence (DNA): TGTGCCAGCAGCGTAGGAGTATCTGGAAACACCATATATTTT. It specifies CASSVGVSGNTIYF.

V gene TRBV20-1 combines with J gene TRBJ2-1; a possible D gene is TRBD1 (6 bases). The V gene lost 5 bases and the J gene lost 7 bases, with 9 bases spanning the gap. This CDR3 is built from 11 residues. Germline CDR1 reads DFQATT; CDR2 reads SNEGSKA (reference sequence). The CDR3 DNA sequence: TGCAGTGCTGGCAGGGGAAATGAGCAGTTCTTC. Protein sequence: CSAGRGNEQFF.

A few counts support this clone. V and J are TRBV5-1 and TRBJ1-5; D is possibly TRBD1 (5 bases). Trimming pared 4 bases from V and 0 bases from J, leaving 14 bases between. Germline CDR1 is SGHRS and CDR2 is YFSETQ. The CDR3 spans 16 residues. In nucleotides, the CDR3 is TGCGCCAGCAGCCCGACAGTTCCAAATAGCAATCAGCCCCAGCATTTT. Translation gives CASSPTVPNSNQPQHF. Full variable domain (outside the CDR3, taken from reference TRBV5-1 and TRBJ1-5): KAGVTQTPRYLIKTRGQQVTLSCSPISGHRSVSWYQQTPGQGLQFLFEYFSETQRNKGNFPGRFSGRQFSNSRSEMNVSTLELGDSALYLCASSPTVPNSNQPQHFGDGTRLSIL.

This chain joins TRBV29-1 and TRBJ2-3, with a possible D match to TRBD2 (5 bases). The CDR3 loop spans 13 amino acids. Trimming cost V 6 bases and J 7 bases, with 17 bases left between them. Germline V gene sequence: CDR1 SQVTM, CDR2 ANQGSEA. CDR3 sequence (DNA): TGCAGCGTACCGGGATCTCCGACCCATACGCAGTATTTT. Protein product: CSVPGSPTHTQYF.

There are a few counts of this clone. The chain has TRBV3-1 (or the pseudogene TRBV3-2) and TRBJ2-6, with 9 bases that match TRBD1. The CDR3 is 19 amino acids. V lost 0 bases, J lost 0 bases, and 6 bases stayed unmatched. Germline loops: CDR1 LGHDT, CDR2 YNNKEL (reference sequence). Here the CDR3 DNA reads TGTGCCAGCAGCCAAGATGGGGGACAGGGTTTCTCTGGGGCCAACGTCCTGACTTTC. Amino acids: CASSQDGGQGFSGANVLTF.

The rearrangement joins TRBV11-1 to TRBJ2-2; D is perhaps TRBD2 (5 bases). The CDR3 sequence is 14 residues long. Per the germline V gene, CDR1 is SGHAT and CDR2 is FQDESV (reference sequence). V was shortened by 5 bases and J by 1 base, with 8 bases between the two germline ends. The CDR3 protein is CASSLGLNTGELFF. Here the CDR3 DNA reads TGTGCCAGCAGCCTAGGACTGAACACCGGGGAGCTGTTTTTT.

In its sample, this clone was seen a few times. CDR3 bases: TGCGCCAGCAGCCAAGCGAAAAGCTACCTTAACTACAATGAGCAGTTCTTC. It yields the protein CASSQAKSYLNYNEQFF. V and J are TRBV4-1 and TRBJ2-1; no clear D gene. CDR3 size: 17 residues. Germline CDR1 and CDR2: MGHRA and YSYEKL. Trimming pared 1 base from V and 3 bases from J, leaving 16 bases between.

This clone was seen a handful of times. The V and J genes are TRBV6-5 and TRBJ1-4; D is perhaps TRBD1 (5 bases). The CDR3 loop spans 15 amino acids. Deletions cut 10 bases from V and 3 bases from J, with 18 bases between. Germline CDR1 reads MNHEY; CDR2 reads SVGAGI. CDR3 nucleotide sequence: TGTGCCACCAGACTGAAGGGGTTTGCTAATGAAAAACTGTTTTTT. It specifies CATRLKGFANEKLFF.

The chain couples TRBV29-1 to TRBJ1-1, with 9 bases matching TRBD1. The CDR3 has 15 amino acids. V shed 5 bases, J shed 5 bases, and the junction held 12 bases outside the gene matches. Looked up from germline, CDR1 is SQVTM and CDR2 is ANQGSEA. DNA for the CDR3: TGCAGCGTTACTGCCGGGACAGGGATGGTTACTGAAGCTTTCTTT. Its protein is CSVTAGTGMVTEAFF.

This clone was seen just once. The rearrangement joins TRBV27 to TRBJ2-2, with D uncertain. The CDR3 sequence is 15 residues long. V was shortened by 3 bases and J by 5 bases, with 13 bases between the two germline ends. The germline V gene has CDR1 MNHEY and CDR2 SMNVEV (reference sequence). The CDR3 DNA reads as TGTGCCAGCAGTTTTTTTAGTTCGGGTACCGGGGAGCTGTTTTTT. Encoded protein: CASSFFSSGTGELFF.

This sequence joins TRBV10-2 and TRBJ1-5, with D hard to call. Trimming shortened V by 3 bases and J by 0 bases, and 6 bases separated the two germline ends. The V gene's germline CDR1 is WSHSY and CDR2 SAAADI. This CDR3 contains 14 residues. This CDR3 is CASSDSYSNQPQHF. The CDR3 region has the DNA TGCGCCAGCAGTGATAGTTATAGCAATCAGCCCCAGCATTTT.

This clone was seen a handful of times. It is unclear where the CDR3 begins or ends on the DNA, so no DNA is shown, and the CDR3 is as TCRdb lists it. This chain joins TRBV5-5 and TRBJ2-3; the table assigns TRBD2, which was not confirmed against the DNA. Including both end residues, the CDR3 is 14 amino acids long. The germline V gene has CDR1 SGHKS and CDR2 YYEKEE (reference sequence). The chain's CDR3 is CASSFGSGTDTQYF.

The J gene is TRBJ1-1, the V gene TRBV18; weak D call: TRBD1 (6 bases). The V gene lost 2 bases and the J gene lost 1 base, with 14 bases spanning the gap. The CDR3 has 16 residues. From germline, CDR1 is KGHSH and CDR2 LQKENI. This CDR3 is CASSPKSGTPNTEAFF. The DNA for the CDR3 is TGTGCCAGCTCACCAAAGAGCGGGACACCGAACACTGAAGCTTTCTTT.

This clone was detected a few times. The J gene is TRBJ1-3, the V gene TRBV2; D is unclear. The CDR3 totals 14 residues. Germline V gene sequence: CDR1 SNHLY, CDR2 FYNNEI. Between the trimmed V and J ends, which lost 3 bases and 3 bases, there was a span of 9 bases. The CDR3 spells CASSERSSGNTIYF. The CDR3, as DNA: TGTGCCAGCAGTGAGAGGAGTAGTGGAAACACCATATATTTT.